This T cell receptor beta chain was found in a study of blood T cell repertoires in COVID-19. Here immunoSEQ multiplex PCR was the method, and the copy in TCRdb shows in-frame clones only, minus some. The sample contains about 260,000 clones, roughly 86% of which appear only once. Germline loops: CDR1 MNHEY, CDR2 SMNVEV (reference sequence). This CDR3 spans 13 amino acids. With 3 bases removed from V and 3 bases from J, the gap between germline ends came to 9 bases. This sequence originates from a man in his forties who had recovered from COVID-19. The rearrangement links TRBV27 to TRBJ2-7; D remains unclear. Specimen: peripheral blood. CDR3 loop: CASSFLADYEQYF. The CDR3 region has the DNA TGTGCCAGCAGTTTCTTGGCCGACTACGAGCAGTACTTC.